The present TCR beta chain was sequenced within a study of shared clonotypes between healthy human individuals. Overall study results and limits: Generation probabilities of non-shared clonotypes were lower (relative to those shared by all four donors).

The V and J ends lost 3 bases and 8 bases respectively, with 14 bases between them. This CDR3 spans 14 amino acids. Germline loops: CDR1 SGHDN, CDR2 FVKESK. CD45RO-negative cells were positively selected for CCR7, leaving out terminally differentiated effector memory CD45RA+ cells. Only in-frame clones appear in the TCRdb table, and some are missing; sequencing was by immunoSEQ multiplex PCR. The sample includes about 2 million clones, roughly 94% of them seen just once. With regard to this clone: Its antigen is undetermined.

The rearrangement joins TRBV14 to TRBJ2-1; a possible D gene is TRBD2 (6 bases). The origin of this receptor is a man younger than 35 in good health. Sequencing was done on a sample of naive CD8+ T cells sorted from blood. The DNA of the CDR3 is TGTGCCAGCAGCCAGACTAGTTTCGGGGATGAGCAGTTCTTC. It yields the protein CASSQTSFGDEQFF.